The 29 T cell receptor beta chains below come from one sample, sequenced in a study of T cell responses to AZD1222 COVID-19 vaccine (TCRdb year 2021). This specimen's time point label, per the study, means: baseline before first vaccination. Library method: the immunoSEQ multiplex PCR assay. TCRdb's version of the immuneACCESS table is confined to in-frame rearrangements and falls short of the full clone set. An unresolved V gene accounts for under half of the shortfall where checked; the remainder is of unknown origin. The sample data list about 150,000 clones, and about 90% of these were observed just once. The top ten clonotypes cover 5% of the sample. The sample in question was peripheral blood, obtained on day 0 of AZD1222 vaccination. The receptor source for this set is an adult in good health.

V gene TRBV5-4 combines with J gene TRBJ1-3, with TRBD1 as a possible D gene (5 bases). Germline V lookup: CDR1 SGHNT, CDR2 YYREEE (reference sequence). The V and J ends lost 0 bases and 2 bases respectively, with 18 bases between them. CDR3 length: 18 amino acids. CDR3 region: CASSLARPGRLTGNTIYF. CDR3 DNA sequence: TGTGCCAGCAGCTTGGCCCGGCCGGGACGTCTCACTGGAAACACCATATATTTT.

The rearrangement uses TRBV6-2 or TRBV6-3 and TRBJ2-3; no reliable D call. With 5 bases removed from V and 3 bases from J, the gap between germline ends came to 15 bases. Per germline, CDR1 MNHEY and CDR2 SVGEGT. The CDR3 covers 15 residues. The CDR3 loop is CASSPHHFATDTQYF. DNA for the CDR3: TGTGCCAGCAGTCCACACCACTTCGCGACAGATACGCAGTATTTT.

This sequence joins TRBV5-4 and TRBJ2-3, with 11 positions matching TRBD2. Looked up from germline, CDR1 is SGHNT and CDR2 is YYREEE (reference sequence). J lost 2 bases, V lost 0 bases, and 5 bases had no gene match. The CDR3 has 17 residues. CDR3 in amino acids: CASSLDPTSGNTDTQYF. Written as DNA, the CDR3 is TGTGCCAGCAGCTTGGATCCGACTAGCGGGAACACAGATACGCAGTATTTT.

This chain joins TRBV3-1 (or the pseudogene TRBV3-2) and TRBJ2-5; 10 positions agree with TRBD2. The CDR3 sequence is 17 residues long. J lost 3 bases, V lost 1 base, and 8 bases had no gene match. Per the germline V gene, CDR1 is LGHDT and CDR2 is YNNKEL (reference sequence). CDR3: CASSQVLAGGSEETQYF. DNA for the CDR3: TGTGCCAGCAGCCAAGTGTTAGCGGGAGGATCGGAAGAGACCCAGTACTTC.

The V gene is TRBV19, the J gene TRBJ2-5, with 8 bases that match TRBD2. CDR3 length: 15 residues. Germline CDR1 is LNHDA and CDR2 is SQIVND (reference sequence). V was pared by 3 bases and J by 1 base, with 4 bases of the junction left unmatched. Here the CDR3 DNA reads TGTGCCAGTAGTATCGGAGCGGGAGTCCAAGAGACCCAGTACTTC. Amino acid sequence: CASSIGAGVQETQYF.

The chain is built from TRBV19 and TRBJ1-5; tentatively, D is TRBD1 (6 bases). This CDR3 has 15 residues. V dropped 3 bases and J dropped 6 bases, with 15 bases sitting between them. The V gene's germline CDR1 is LNHDA and CDR2 SQIVND (reference sequence). The CDR3: CASSIQQGGSQPQHF. CDR3 DNA sequence: TGTGCCAGTAGTATTCAACAGGGAGGATCTCAGCCCCAGCATTTT.

The sample holds a few counts of this clone. The rearrangement links TRBV7-9 to TRBJ1-2; D call uncertain. Germline assignment: CDR1 SEHNR and CDR2 FQNEAQ (reference sequence). The ends were cut back, 1 base at V and 0 bases at J, with 6 bases in the middle. The length of the CDR3 is 14 residues. The CDR3 region is CASSLGTSNYGYTF. CDR3 bases: TGTGCCAGCAGCTTAGGGACGTCTAACTATGGCTACACCTTC.

The J gene is TRBJ2-7, the V gene TRBV27; 9 positions match TRBD2. After removal of 8 bases from V and 5 bases from J, the junction contained 10 bases not matched to a gene. The CDR3 length is 14 residues. Germline CDR1 and CDR2: MNHEY and SMNVEV (reference sequence). Here the CDR3 reads CASARASGIHEQYF. CDR3 bases: TGTGCCAGCGCCCGGGCTAGCGGGATCCACGAGCAGTACTTC.

The chain is built from TRBV7-9 and TRBJ2-7; D might be TRBD1 or TRBD2, each matching 5 bases. V lost 1 base and J 4 bases, leaving 17 bases between the germline ends. This CDR3 region has 16 residues. The germline CDR1 and CDR2 sequences are SEHNR and FQNEAQ (reference sequence). The CDR3 loop is CASSLGGDLRPYEQYF. In nucleotides, the CDR3 is TGTGCCAGCAGCTTAGGAGGGGACCTCAGGCCGTACGAGCAGTACTTC.

The chain uses TRBV6-1 and TRBJ2-7, with no clear D. The V gene lost 1 base and the J gene lost 2 bases, with 12 bases spanning the gap. The CDR3 contains 15 residues. Looked up from germline, CDR1 is MNHNS and CDR2 is SASEGT. CDR3 DNA sequence: TGTGCCAGCAGTGAAGTGGGCAGGCGACCCTACGAGCAGTACTTC. Its translation is CASSEVGRRPYEQYF.

The V and J genes are TRBV28 and TRBJ2-1; D possibly matches TRBD1 or TRBD2 (7 bases each). Per germline, CDR1 MDHEN and CDR2 SYDVKM. V lost 5 bases and J lost 5, with 28 bases in between. There are 19 residues in the CDR3. The CDR3 sequence is CASSLQGLAVEGFDNEQFF. In DNA form, the CDR3 reads TGTGCCAGCAGTCTACAGGGGCTAGCGGTAGAGGGGTTCGACAATGAGCAGTTCTTC.

The chain uses TRBV28 and TRBJ2-7; maybe TRBD2 (5 bases). CDR1 is MDHEN and CDR2 is SYDVKM in the germline V gene. The CDR3 runs to 14 residues. V was shortened by 6 bases and J by 3 bases, with 15 bases between the two germline ends. The CDR3 sequence is CASSHYGVGYEQYF. CDR3 nucleotides: TGTGCCAGCAGCCATTACGGGGTGGGCTACGAGCAGTACTTC.

The chain employs TRBV30 and TRBJ2-7, with a tentative D call TRBD1 (5 bases). CDR1 is GTSNPN and CDR2 is SVGIG in the germline V gene (reference sequence). This CDR3 has 11 amino acids. Trimming pared 4 bases from V and 1 base from J, leaving 5 bases between. CDR3 coding DNA: TGTGCCTGGACAGGGTCCTACGAGCAGTACTTC. Its protein product is CAWTGSYEQYF.

The chain couples TRBV7-9 to TRBJ2-1; D unresolved. Germline V CDR1 and CDR2: SEHNR, FQNEAQ (reference sequence). V was cut by 4 bases and J by 4 bases, with 11 bases left in between. The CDR3 runs 14 residues. CDR3: CASSSGVTYNEQFF. The CDR3 bases are TGTGCCAGCAGCTCAGGAGTCACGTACAATGAGCAGTTCTTC.

This clone has just one count. The rearrangement uses TRBV5-4 and TRBJ2-7; 7 positions match TRBD2. The CDR3 contains 17 residues. CDR1 and CDR2 (germline): SGHNT, YYREEE (reference sequence). V lost 2 bases, J lost 2 bases, and 13 bases stayed unmatched. In DNA, the CDR3 is TGTGCCAGCAGCTTCGCTAGCGGAAATACCTTTACCTACGAGCAGTACTTC. Translating gives CASSFASGNTFTYEQYF.

The chain is built from TRBV27 and TRBJ1-1; D might be TRBD1 (5 bases). This CDR3 has 14 residues. Per the germline V gene, CDR1 is MNHEY and CDR2 is SMNVEV (reference sequence). Trimming pared 5 bases from V and 2 bases from J, leaving 12 bases between. CDR3 amino acids: CASSLGTANTEAFF. In DNA, the CDR3 is TGTGCCAGCAGTCTCGGGACGGCAAACACTGAAGCTTTCTTT.

The chain has TRBV27 and TRBJ1-1; D not resolved. The V gene's germline CDR1 is MNHEY and CDR2 SMNVEV (reference sequence). Trimming took 4 bases from V and 6 from J, leaving 15 bases between them. The CDR3 has 14 residues. In nucleotides, the CDR3 is TGTGCCAGCAGTTCCTCTCCGTCTGGGTCTGAAGCTTTCTTT. It specifies CASSSSPSGSEAFF.

J is TRBJ1-3 and V is TRBV18; D might be TRBD1 (5 bases). The V gene lost 0 bases and the J gene lost 3 bases, with 9 bases spanning the gap. Per germline, CDR1 KGHSH and CDR2 LQKENI. The CDR3 is made up of 15 amino acids. In DNA form, the CDR3 reads TGTGCCAGCTCACCACCGAGTAGGGGTGGAAACACCATATATTTT. It encodes CASSPPSRGGNTIYF.

The chain links TRBV6-1 to TRBJ2-7; 15 bases agree with TRBD2. Trimming took 3 bases from V and 6 from J; bases not matched to a gene: 12. The CDR3 loop spans 18 amino acids. The germline gives CDR1 MNHNS, CDR2 SASEGT. Here the CDR3 reads CASSDTWTSGRVGSEQYF. In DNA form, the CDR3 reads TGTGCCAGCAGTGATACCTGGACTAGCGGGAGGGTAGGGTCCGAGCAGTACTTC.

The chain is built from TRBV18 and TRBJ1-2; D is possibly TRBD1 (5 bases). The germline V gene has CDR1 KGHSH and CDR2 LQKENI. Trimming took 3 bases from V and 1 from J, leaving 12 bases between them. The CDR3 spans 15 residues. The CDR3 nucleotides read TGTGCCAGCTCACCTGGGGACGTACTTAACTATGGCTACACCTTC. As protein: CASSPGDVLNYGYTF.

Points on this clone: The junction differs from germline at one of its ends, possibly a read error. The V and J genes are TRBV28 and TRBJ2-4; either TRBD1 or TRBD2 may supply D (5 bases each). Germline-derived CDR1 and CDR2 are MDHEN and SYDVKM. This CDR3 comprises 11 residues. The CDR3 DNA sequence: TGTGCCAGCAGTCGGGACCGGAGGATGGACTTC. This translates into CASSRDRRMDF.

The chain couples TRBV10-1 to TRBJ2-3; 9 bases match TRBD2. The CDR3 is made up of 16 amino acids. Per germline, CDR1 WNHNN and CDR2 SYGVQD (reference sequence). V lost 3 bases, J lost 4 bases, and 8 bases stayed unmatched. CDR3 DNA: TGCGCCAGCAGTGAACGGCGGGAGGGCTCCCCAGATACGCAGTATTTT. Amino acids: CASSERREGSPDTQYF.

This clone was detected once. This chain's CDR3 is CASSGERGWNEQFF. The CDR3, as DNA: TGTGCCAGCAGCGGCGAGAGGGGTTGGAATGAGCAGTTCTTC. This chain connects TRBV3-1 (or the pseudogene TRBV3-2) to TRBJ2-1; D is perhaps TRBD1 or TRBD2 (5 bases each). V was clipped by 5 bases and J by 7 bases, with 15 bases between them. The germline V gene encodes CDR1 LGHDT and CDR2 YNNKEL (reference sequence). This CDR3 contains 14 residues.

The chain uses TRBV2 and TRBJ2-1; D not certain. V was pared by 7 bases and J by 6 bases, with 16 bases between. CDR1 is SNHLY, CDR2 FYNNEI, per germline. The CDR3 runs to 14 residues. This chain's CDR3 is CASTEQDGRNEQFF. CDR3 DNA: TGTGCCAGCACCGAGCAGGATGGACGCAATGAGCAGTTCTTC.

This rearrangement joins TRBV7-2 to TRBJ2-3; D assignment may be TRBD1 or TRBD2 (5 bases each). The germline gives CDR1 SGHTA, CDR2 FQGNSA. The CDR3 consists of 13 residues. V lost 1 base, J lost 6 bases, and 8 bases lay in between. The CDR3, as DNA: TGTGCCAGCAGCTTAGGGGGGTTGGATACGCAGTATTTT. Residues: CASSLGGLDTQYF.

This clone was counted a single time. V usage is TRBV30 and J usage is TRBJ1-2, with 7 positions matching TRBD1. This CDR3 has 13 residues. Looked up from germline, CDR1 is GTSNPN and CDR2 is SVGIG (reference sequence). The V segment lost 4 bases and the J segment 5 bases; nucleotides outside the gene matches: 7. CDR3 residues: CAWKLSQGYGYTF. The CDR3 nucleotides read TGTGCCTGGAAGCTTTCACAGGGGTATGGCTACACCTTC.

This chain connects TRBV18 to TRBJ2-7; D is uncertain. V was cut by 2 bases and J by 5 bases, with 10 bases left in between. Germline V gene data show CDR1 as KGHSH and CDR2 as LQKENI. This CDR3 spans 13 amino acids. The CDR3 sequence is CASSPDFQHEQYF. The CDR3 DNA follows: TGTGCCAGCTCACCAGATTTCCAACACGAGCAGTACTTC.

The chain employs TRBV7-9 and TRBJ2-3; D remains unclear. The V and J ends lost 3 bases and 2 bases respectively, with 9 bases between them. Germline-derived CDR1 and CDR2 are SEHNR and FQNEAQ (reference sequence). The CDR3 has 14 amino acids. CDR3 in amino acids: CASSFKRPTDTQYF. CDR3 nucleotides: TGTGCCAGCAGCTTTAAGCGACCCACAGATACGCAGTATTTT.

This clone was detected only a few times. This chain uses TRBV19 with TRBJ2-7; 9 nucleotides align to TRBD1. Germline V gives CDR1 LNHDA, CDR2 SQIVND (reference sequence). CDR3 length equals 14 residues. The ends lost 7 bases at V and 4 bases at J; junction bases unmatched: 8. The CDR3 protein is CASTPTGGIYEQYF. The CDR3, as DNA: TGTGCCAGTACCCCGACAGGGGGGATATACGAGCAGTACTTC.